A single sample is the source of the 23 T cell receptor beta chains below, sequenced in a study of T cell responses to AZD1222 COVID-19 vaccine. The assay was immunoSEQ multiplex PCR, and TCRdb's table has in-frame clones only and misses some. This table holds some 190,000 clones, roughly 90% found once. The material sequenced was peripheral blood, taken 28 days after the second AZD1222 dose. The receptors stem from an adult who received the AZD1222 COVID-19 vaccine.

This clone was found once. V and J are TRBV6-1 and TRBJ1-1; the D is unclear. CDR1 is MNHNS, CDR2 SASEGT, per germline. This CDR3 has 15 amino acids. Trimming pared 1 base from V and 1 base from J, leaving 10 bases between. The CDR3 sequence: CASSEVGIGNTEAFF. The CDR3 DNA reads as TGTGCCAGCAGTGAAGTGGGGATAGGGAACACTGAAGCTTTCTTT.

This chain connects TRBV6-6 to TRBJ1-4, with 8 bases lining up with TRBD1. This CDR3 is 17 amino acids long. The V gene's germline CDR1 is MNHNY and CDR2 SVGAGI (reference sequence). Trimming at V came to 5 bases and at J to 3 bases, leaving 11 bases not matched to a gene. CDR3 in DNA: TGTGCCAGCAGTCCCGGACAGGGATGGATCTCTAATGAAAAACTGTTTTTT. Its protein is CASSPGQGWISNEKLFF.

The chain links TRBV6-6 to TRBJ1-5; D ambiguous. Trimming stripped 4 bases from V and 1 base from J, with 2 bases between. Germline CDR1 MNHNY, CDR2 SVGAGI (reference sequence). This CDR3 region has 12 residues. The CDR3: CASSLSNQPQHF. CDR3 bases: TGTGCCAGCAGTTTAAGCAATCAGCCCCAGCATTTT.

The genes are TRBV11-2 and TRBJ2-7; the D call may be TRBD1 or TRBD2 (5 bases each). The CDR3 is 13 amino acids. The V gene lost 1 base and the J gene lost 7 bases, with 11 bases spanning the gap. The V gene's germline CDR1 is SGHAT and CDR2 FQNNGV. The CDR3: CASSLVGRGEQYF. For the CDR3, the DNA is TGTGCCAGCAGCTTAGTGGGACGGGGTGAGCAGTACTTC. Using reference TRBV11-2 and TRBJ2-7 for the parts outside the CDR3, the full variable domain is EAGVAQSPRYKIIEKRQSVAFWCNPISGHATLYWYQQILGQGPKLLIQFQNNGVVDDSQLPKDRFSAERLKGVDSTLKIQPAKLEDSAVYLCASSLVGRGEQYFGPGTRLTVT.

This chain connects TRBV9 to TRBJ1-1; no clear D gene. Germline V gene lookup returns CDR1 SGDLS and CDR2 YYNGEE. The CDR3 is made up of 15 amino acids. Trimming shortened V by 3 bases and J by 0 bases, and 12 bases separated the two germline ends. The CDR3 bases are TGTGCCAGCAGCGCGACCGTGGATTTGAACACTGAAGCTTTCTTT. Amino acids: CASSATVDLNTEAFF.

The rearrangement joins TRBV11-2 to TRBJ2-5; D unresolved. Germline CDR1 and CDR2: SGHAT and FQNNGV. Trimming stripped 4 bases from V and 9 bases from J, with 15 bases between. The CDR3 is made up of 13 amino acids. The CDR3 nucleotides read TGTGCCAGCAGCTCGGACCTCAGACCGGCCCAGTACTTC. Translated: CASSSDLRPAQYF.

The chain links TRBV30 to TRBJ2-3; D ambiguous. The germline gives CDR1 GTSNPN, CDR2 SVGIG (reference sequence). The CDR3 has 11 residues. Trimming took 0 bases from V and 5 from J, leaving 3 bases between them. The CDR3 here is CAWSVGDTQYF. The CDR3 DNA sequence: TGTGCCTGGAGTGTAGGAGATACGCAGTATTTT.

This clone was observed a few times. Relative to the germline gene, one junction end is altered; a read error may explain this. The chain carries TRBV5-1 and TRBJ2-7; a weak D match, TRBD2 (5 bases). Germline V gene data show CDR1 as SGHRS and CDR2 as YFSETQ. This CDR3 is built from 15 residues. The CDR3 region is CASRLDPGSSYEQYF. The CDR3 DNA follows: TGCGCCAGCAGGTTGGACCCGGGGAGCTCCTACGAGCAGTACTTC.

V usage is TRBV19 and J usage is TRBJ1-2; D not certain. Germline CDR1 and CDR2: LNHDA and SQIVND (reference sequence). The CDR3 has 15 amino acids. V gave up 1 base and J gave up 4 bases, with 13 bases separating them. The chain's CDR3 is CASSIAGGLFYGYTF. The CDR3 coding sequence is TGTGCCAGTAGTATAGCCGGAGGCTTATTCTATGGCTACACCTTC.

The chain employs TRBV15 and TRBJ1-2; 9 bases are a match to TRBD1. J was trimmed by 6 bases and V by 0 bases; bases with no gene match: 11. The V gene's germline CDR1 is LNHNV and CDR2 YYDKDF (reference sequence). CDR3 length equals 17 residues. The CDR3 nucleotides read TGTGCCACCAGCAGAGATTTCAACCCGGGACAGGGTGATGGCTACACCTTC. This encodes CATSRDFNPGQGDGYTF. The full variable domain, its missing parts supplied by reference TRBV15 and TRBJ1-2, is DAMVIQNPRYQVTQFGKPVTLSCSQTLNHNVMYWYQQKSSQAPKLLFHYYDKDFNNEADTPDNFQSRRPNTSFCFLDIRSPGLGDTAMYLCATSRDFNPGQGDGYTFGSGTRLTVV.

This sequence joins TRBV29-1 and TRBJ2-3; 7 bases match TRBD1. The ends lost 5 bases at V and 3 bases at J; junction bases unmatched: 8. The V gene's germline CDR1 is SQVTM and CDR2 ANQGSEA. CDR3 size: 14 residues. CDR3 sequence reads: CSVQVWDRTDTQYF. In DNA form, the CDR3 reads TGCAGCGTTCAAGTATGGGACAGAACAGATACGCAGTATTTT.

The J gene is TRBJ1-5, the V gene TRBV12-3 or TRBV12-4; no clear D. This CDR3 contains 13 residues. Trimming took 6 bases from V and 5 from J, leaving 11 bases between them. CDR3 sequence reads: CASSPEIYQPQHF. The CDR3 nucleotides are TGTGCCAGCAGCCCAGAGATATATCAGCCCCAGCATTTT.

This sequence joins TRBV7-2 and TRBJ2-7; D gene uncertain. CDR3 length: 15 amino acids. Trimming stripped 3 bases from V and 2 bases from J, with 14 bases between. Per the germline V gene, CDR1 is SGHTA and CDR2 is FQGNSA. The CDR3 sequence: CASSLMGVQTYEQYF. In nucleotides, the CDR3 is TGTGCCAGCAGCTTGATGGGTGTACAAACCTACGAGCAGTACTTC. The full variable domain, with the rest looked up from reference TRBV7-2 and TRBJ2-7, is GAGVSQSPSNKVTEKGKDVELRCDPISGHTALYWYRQSLGQGLEFLIYFQGNSAPDKSGLPSDRFSAERTGGSVSTLTIQRTQQEDSAVYLCASSLMGVQTYEQYFGPGTRLTVT.

The chain uses TRBV9 and TRBJ2-7, with D possibly being TRBD2 (6 bases). The CDR3 totals 15 residues. V shed 6 bases and J shed 6 bases, with 22 bases lying between them. The germline gives CDR1 SGDLS, CDR2 YYNGEE. The CDR3 DNA sequence: TGTGCCAGCACCCCCGGGTCGGGAGTCTTGGGCGAGCAGTACTTC. Its translation: CASTPGSGVLGEQYF.

J is TRBJ2-7 and V is TRBV18, with TRBD1 identical over 10 bases. V lost 5 bases, J lost 2 bases, and 6 bases stayed unmatched. This CDR3 has 15 amino acids. The germline CDR1 and CDR2 sequences are KGHSH and LQKENI. The CDR3 region has the DNA TGTGCCAGCTCAACGGACAGGGGGGGAGCCTACGAGCAGTACTTC. It codes for CASSTDRGGAYEQYF.

This clone was seen a single time. Different DNA sequences within this sample yield the same CDR3. The chain links TRBV4-1 to TRBJ2-5, with 14 bases identical to TRBD2. The CDR3 has 16 amino acids. Germline assignment: CDR1 MGHRA and CDR2 YSYEKL. The V gene end was trimmed by 4 bases and the J gene end by 1 base; junction bases not matched to a gene: 2. DNA of the CDR3: TGCGCCAGCAGCCTAGGACTAGCGGGGGGCCAAGAGACCCAGTACTTC. It codes for CASSLGLAGGQETQYF.

V and J are TRBV7-2 and TRBJ2-1; 7 bases fit TRBD1. The CDR3 is made up of 14 amino acids. Germline V lookup: CDR1 SGHTA, CDR2 FQGNSA. The junction had 6 bases not matched to a gene; V was cut back by 5 bases and J by 5 bases. CDR3 coding DNA: TGTGCCAGCAGCAGAGACAGGGCCAACAATGAGCAGTTCTTC. This encodes CASSRDRANNEQFF.

The V call is TRBV5-1, the J call TRBJ2-1; the match to TRBD2 covers 14 bases. Per the germline V gene, CDR1 is SGHRS and CDR2 is YFSETQ. The CDR3 runs 17 residues. V was pared by 0 bases and J by 7 bases, with 6 bases of the junction left unmatched. CDR3 in amino acids: CASSLAPTSGGANEQFF. In DNA form, the CDR3 reads TGCGCCAGCAGCTTGGCCCCGACTAGCGGGGGGGCAAATGAGCAGTTCTTC.

The V gene is TRBV3-1 (or the pseudogene TRBV3-2), the J gene TRBJ2-7; a possible D gene is TRBD2 (6 bases). Trimming took 1 base from V and 2 from J, leaving 12 bases between them. CDR3 length: 15 residues. Per the germline V gene, CDR1 is LGHDT and CDR2 is YNNKEL (reference sequence). Written as DNA, the CDR3 is TGTGCCAGCAGCCAAGGCCCTAGCGCAACCTACGAGCAGTACTTC. As protein: CASSQGPSATYEQYF.

This clone was seen once. This chain uses TRBV5-1 with TRBJ1-6, with D unresolved. CDR1 and CDR2 from the germline V gene are SGHRS and YFSETQ. V dropped 3 bases and J dropped 5 bases, with 9 bases sitting between them. The CDR3 extends over 14 amino acids. Here the CDR3 DNA reads TGCGCCAGCAGCTACGGACGGAATAATTCACCCCTCCACTTT. It is translated as CASSYGRNNSPLHF.

The chain uses TRBV12-5 and TRBJ2-1, with 7 bases that match TRBD1. This CDR3 comprises 16 residues. V dropped 1 base and J dropped 3; count of bases not matched to a gene: 6. Germline V gene sequence: CDR1 LGHNT, CDR2 FRNRAP. This CDR3 is CASGLGTGPFYNEQFF. The CDR3 DNA sequence: TGTGCTAGTGGTTTGGGGACAGGACCCTTCTACAATGAGCAGTTCTTC. The full variable domain, in which reference TRBV12-5 and TRBJ2-1 provide the parts outside the CDR3, is DARVTQTPRHKVTEMGQEVTMRCQPILGHNTVFWYRQTMMQGLELLAYFRNRAPLDDSGMPKDRFSAEMPDATLATLKIQPSEPRDSAVYFCASGLGTGPFYNEQFFGPGTRLTVL.

The CDR3 bases are TGCGCCAGCAGCCGTAACAGGGGGAGCTCCTACGAGCAGTACTTC. Protein product: CASSRNRGSSYEQYF. The chain couples TRBV4-1 to TRBJ2-7; 8 bases fit TRBD1. The CDR3 has 15 residues. The germline gives CDR1 MGHRA, CDR2 YSYEKL. Trimming took 4 bases from V and 0 from J; bases not matched to a gene: 5.

The rearrangement joins TRBV6-4 to TRBJ2-1; maybe TRBD2 (6 bases). The CDR3 totals 16 residues. Germline loops: CDR1 MRHNA, CDR2 SNTAGT. V shed 6 bases and J shed 3 bases, with 18 bases lying between them. The CDR3 bases are TGTGCCAGCAGCAAAACCGCGGGACGGAGCTACAATGAGCAGTTCTTC. Its translation is CASSKTAGRSYNEQFF.